This T cell receptor beta chain was obtained from a study of beta chain features in type 1 diabetes listed by TCRdb under 2018. In terms of the full investigation: Mean age, gender distribution, total cell number and subset yield were not different between patients and healthy donors. In the study, recently diagnosed type 1 diabetes patients and matched healthy donors were compared on the TCRB repertoires of their sorted circulating CD4+ T cell subsets. Across all samples, some 110,000,000 sorted cells were examined, and cell number per subset correlated strongly with RNA yield. Whereas all 30 or so donors provided naive and central memory subsets, regulatory and stem cell-like memory subsets were isolated from just 8 patients and about 8 healthy donors. Beyond this particular receptor, the publication reports: Because cDNA rather than genomic DNA was sequenced, highly expressing activated cells could have been over-represented, although no difference in activation and CD3 levels was found between groups. Naive, central memory and regulatory TCRB repertoires appeared more similar among patients than among healthy donors. Fewer insertions and more nucleotide deletions at VDJ recombination sites were observed in patients with type 1 diabetes, implying thymic rearrangement abnormalities. Only small numbers of individuals were included in the HLA sub-analyses, which left unresolved whether HLA type had any influence on TCRB rearrangement. Shorter templates might have been favored by PCR, but patient and control samples were amplified and corrected together, so both groups would have been affected equally by any skew. A moderate but significant shortening of TCRB CDR3 length was observed in type 1 diabetes patients in all four CD4+ subsets.

From each donor, a single peripheral blood sample of about 110 mL on average was drawn into heparinised tubes. Naive, central memory, regulatory and stem cell-like memory CD4+ T cells were sorted on a BD FACSAria II using a panel including CD45RO, CCR7, CD25, CD127, CD95 and CD27. Every sorted population had a purity above 95%. Right away, PBMCs were isolated by Lymphoprep density gradient centrifugation and were stained directly, with no culture step. So that batch effects would be minimized, each experiment stained and sorted samples in pairs, pairing one healthy donor with one patient. In the case of this clone: Its antigen is currently not known. The record has no base qualities; no much larger clone is one base away.

The entire isolated RNA was reverse transcribed using the High Capacity cDNA Reverse Transcription Kit, and thus expressed TCRB transcripts were sequenced. Naive, central memory and regulatory T cell samples underwent deep immunoSEQ sequencing, averaging around 4 million total reads per sample. Sorted cells were lysed in RLT buffer and RNA was extracted with DNase-treated RNeasy Micro or Mini kits, depending on cell number. Each cell subset was processed separately to prevent cross-contamination, with patient and healthy donor samples processed together. The immunoSEQ multiplex PCR was used to amplify TCRB sequences from cDNA, generating 87-bp fragments that spanned the CDR3 region. Amplicons were sequenced on the Illumina HiSeq platform. Per the authors' processing: PCR bias was computationally corrected using synthetic template baselines, reads within Hamming distance 2 were collapsed, and singletons that could not be merged were discarded. Reads were aligned to IMGT to assign V, D and J genes, CDR3 length, and insertions or deletions at six rearrangement sites. Within each subset, clonotype counts were normalized to sorted cell number, and only after that were true diversity and Gini coefficients computed with the tcR R package. Repertoire sharing was quantified using the overlap coefficient calculated on TCRB nucleotide sequences. Out-of-frame TCRB sequences from naive cells were analyzed as a proxy for the pre-selection repertoire. What TCRdb holds here is the immuneACCESS table cut down to in-frame rearrangements. Part of the clones is not present; checked against another copy, under half of the missing clones reflect an unresolved V gene, and the others are unexplained. V, J and clone size derive from that table, while D and trimming were established from the DNA sequence. The sample table shows about 650,000 clones, and around 12% are seen once. The top ten clonotypes cover more than 0.095% of the sample.

The sequence was obtained from a man younger than 40 with type 1 diabetes. The sequencing input was naive CD4+ T cells from blood. The sample's cell subset or site label, decoded: true naive CD4+ T cells.

DNA sequence: TGTGCCAGCAGCTCTAATACAGGGAGTTCCTACGAGCAGTACTTC. Its product reads: CASSSNTGSSYEQYF. The chain joins TRBV11-2 to TRBJ2-7; the D gene is perhaps TRBD1, on 6 matching bases. V is pared back by 4 bases and J by 1 base, with 14 bases lying between the germline termini. The CDR3 sequence holds 15 residues, the cysteine and phenylalanine included. Of the read, only the CDR3 DNA is kept; its 45 bases are in frame from base 1. The germline V gene supplies CDR1 SGHAT and CDR2 FQNNGV.